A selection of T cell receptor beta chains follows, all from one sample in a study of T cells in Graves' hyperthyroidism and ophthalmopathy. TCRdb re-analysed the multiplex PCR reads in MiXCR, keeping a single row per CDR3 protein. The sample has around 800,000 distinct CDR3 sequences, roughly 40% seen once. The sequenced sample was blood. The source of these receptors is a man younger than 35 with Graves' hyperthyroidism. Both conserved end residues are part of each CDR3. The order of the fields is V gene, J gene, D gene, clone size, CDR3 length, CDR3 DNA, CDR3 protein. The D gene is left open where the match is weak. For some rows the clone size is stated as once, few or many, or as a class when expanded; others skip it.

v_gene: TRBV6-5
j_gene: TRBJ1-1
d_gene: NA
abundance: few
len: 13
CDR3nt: TGTGCCAGCAGTTATCAAGAGAACACTGAAGCTTTCTTT
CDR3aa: CASSYQENTEAFF

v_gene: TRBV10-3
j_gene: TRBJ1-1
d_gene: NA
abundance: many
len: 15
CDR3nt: TGTGCCATCAGAAACCAGGGAGGGTTGGGCACTGAAGCTTTCTTT
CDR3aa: CAIRNQGGLGTEAFF

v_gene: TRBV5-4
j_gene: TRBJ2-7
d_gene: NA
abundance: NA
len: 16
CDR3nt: TGTGCCAGCAGCTTGGGGAGTCGTGGGGGGAGCGACGAGCAGTACTTC
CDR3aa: CASSLGSRGGSDEQYF

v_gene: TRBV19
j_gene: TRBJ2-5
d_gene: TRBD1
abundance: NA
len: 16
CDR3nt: TGTGCCACCGGAGGACGGACAGGGAACTTTCAAGAGACCCAGTACTTC
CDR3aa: CATGGRTGNFQETQYF

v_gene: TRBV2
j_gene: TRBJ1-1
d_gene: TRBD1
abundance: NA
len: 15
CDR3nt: TGTGCCAGCAGTGAAACAGGGGGTATGAACACTGAAGCTTTCTTT
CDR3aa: CASSETGGMNTEAFF

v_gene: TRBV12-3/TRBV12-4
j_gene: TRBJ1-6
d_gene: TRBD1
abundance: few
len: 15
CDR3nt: TGTGCCAGCAGGCCTCCGGGACAGGGGCAATCACCCCTCCACTTT
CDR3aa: CASRPPGQGQSPLHF

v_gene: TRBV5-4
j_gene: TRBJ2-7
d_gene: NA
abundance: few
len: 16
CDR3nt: TGTGCCAGCAGCGGCTCTGAAGGGGGACGGGCCCTCGAGCAGTACTTC
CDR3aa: CASSGSEGGRALEQYF

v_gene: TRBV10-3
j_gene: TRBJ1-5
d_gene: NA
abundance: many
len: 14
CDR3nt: TGTGCCATCAGTCGAGGCCGGGATGCTCAGCCCCAGCATTTT
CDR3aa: CAISRGRDAQPQHF

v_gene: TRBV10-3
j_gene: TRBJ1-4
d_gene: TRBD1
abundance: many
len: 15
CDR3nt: TGTGCCATCAGTGAGTCAGGGGGCACTAATGAAAAACTGTTTTTT
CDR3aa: CAISESGGTNEKLFF

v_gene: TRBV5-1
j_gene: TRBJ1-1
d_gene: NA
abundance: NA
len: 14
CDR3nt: TGCGCCAGCAGCTTTGGCGCCGTTAACACTGAAGCTTTCTTT
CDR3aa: CASSFGAVNTEAFF

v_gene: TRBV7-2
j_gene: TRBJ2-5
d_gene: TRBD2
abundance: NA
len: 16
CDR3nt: TGTGCCAACAGCTCCCCGGGGGGGAATCGGTACGGGACCCAGTACTTC
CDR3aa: CANSSPGGNRYGTQYF

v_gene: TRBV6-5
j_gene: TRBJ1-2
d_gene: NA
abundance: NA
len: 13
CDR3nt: TGTGCCAGCAGACTCGACAGCTCCTGGGACTACACCTTC
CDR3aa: CASRLDSSWDYTF

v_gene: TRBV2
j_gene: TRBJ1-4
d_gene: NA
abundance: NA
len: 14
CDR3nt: TGTGCCAGCAGTGTCCGAGGGGGGAATGAAAAACTGTTTTTT
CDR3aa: CASSVRGGNEKLFF

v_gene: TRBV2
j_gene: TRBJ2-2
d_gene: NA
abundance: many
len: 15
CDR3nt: TGTGCCAGCAGACAAGACAGCACAGACACCGGGGAGCTGTTTTTT
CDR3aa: CASRQDSTDTGELFF

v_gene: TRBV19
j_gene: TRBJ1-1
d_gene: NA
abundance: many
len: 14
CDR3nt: TGTGCCAGTTTGGAAGGGCAGGGGCGCACTGAAGCTTTCTTT
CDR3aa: CASLEGQGRTEAFF

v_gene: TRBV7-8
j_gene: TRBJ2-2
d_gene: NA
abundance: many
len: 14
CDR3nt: TGTGCCAGCAGATCCGGACGGTTGGCCGGGGAGCTGTTTTTT
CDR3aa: CASRSGRLAGELFF

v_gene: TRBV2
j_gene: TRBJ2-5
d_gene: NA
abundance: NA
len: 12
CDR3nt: TGTGCCAGCAGTGAAAAGCGGGAGACCCAGTACTTC
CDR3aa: CASSEKRETQYF

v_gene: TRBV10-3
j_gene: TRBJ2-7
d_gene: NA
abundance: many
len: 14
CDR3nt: TGTGCCATCAGGGGAGACGAGTCGGCTTACGAGCAGTACTTC
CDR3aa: CAIRGDESAYEQYF

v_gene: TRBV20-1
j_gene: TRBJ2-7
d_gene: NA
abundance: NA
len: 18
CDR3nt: TGCAGTGCTATACCGACAGGCTACCGTCCCAATAGCTCCTACGAGCAGTACTTC
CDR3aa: CSAIPTGYRPNSSYEQYF

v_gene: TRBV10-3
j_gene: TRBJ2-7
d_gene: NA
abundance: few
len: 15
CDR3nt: TGTGCCAGCTTGGGGGCAACGGGAGAGGGCTACGAGCAGTACTTC
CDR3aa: CASLGATGEGYEQYF

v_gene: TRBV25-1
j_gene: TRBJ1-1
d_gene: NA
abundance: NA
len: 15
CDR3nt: TGTGCCAGCAGTGATGACTACAGGGCGGCTCACGAAGCTTTCTTT
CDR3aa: CASSDDYRAAHEAFF

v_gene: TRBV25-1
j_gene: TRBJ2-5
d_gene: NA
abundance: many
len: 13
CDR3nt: TGTGCCAGCAGTGACAGGGTCCCAGAGACCCAGTACTTC
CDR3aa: CASSDRVPETQYF

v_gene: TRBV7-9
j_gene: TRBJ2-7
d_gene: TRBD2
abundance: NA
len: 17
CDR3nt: TGTGCCAGCAGCTTACCCTCTAGCGGGGGGCCATCCTACGAGCAGTACTTC
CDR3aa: CASSLPSSGGPSYEQYF

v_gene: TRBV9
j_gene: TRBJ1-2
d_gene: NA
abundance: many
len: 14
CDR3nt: TGTGCCAGCACGCGTGGGGGGTCGGACTATGGCTACACCTTC
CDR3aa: CASTRGGSDYGYTF

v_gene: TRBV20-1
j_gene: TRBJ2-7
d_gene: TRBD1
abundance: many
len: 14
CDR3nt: TGCAGTGCTAGTGGGGGACAGGGCAACTACGAGCAGTACTTC
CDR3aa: CSASGGQGNYEQYF

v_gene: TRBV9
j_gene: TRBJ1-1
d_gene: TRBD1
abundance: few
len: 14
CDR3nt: TGTGCCAGCAGCCGGGACAGGGGGCTGAGTGAAGCTTTCTTT
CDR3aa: CASSRDRGLSEAFF

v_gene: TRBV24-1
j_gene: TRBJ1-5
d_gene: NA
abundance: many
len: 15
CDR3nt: TGTGCCACCAGTGACTCCACAGGGAAGGAGCAGCCCCAGCATTTT
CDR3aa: CATSDSTGKEQPQHF

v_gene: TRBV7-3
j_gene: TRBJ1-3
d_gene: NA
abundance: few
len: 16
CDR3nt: TGTGCCAGCCGGTTCCCGGGCCGCGGATCTGGAAACACCATATATTTT
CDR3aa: CASRFPGRGSGNTIYF

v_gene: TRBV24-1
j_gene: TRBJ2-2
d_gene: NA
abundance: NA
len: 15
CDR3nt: TGTGCCAGCAGTGCCGGAGTCCATTCCACCGGGGAGCTGTTTTTT
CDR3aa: CASSAGVHSTGELFF

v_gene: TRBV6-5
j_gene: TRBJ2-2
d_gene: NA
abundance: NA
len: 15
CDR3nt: TGTGCCAGCAGCCTCCCGGACGGCGTCACCGGGGAGCTGTTTTTT
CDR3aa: CASSLPDGVTGELFF

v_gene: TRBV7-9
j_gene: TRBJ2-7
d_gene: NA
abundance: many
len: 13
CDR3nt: TGTGCCAGCAGCTTAGGCAGCAACTACGAGCAGTACTTC
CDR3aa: CASSLGSNYEQYF

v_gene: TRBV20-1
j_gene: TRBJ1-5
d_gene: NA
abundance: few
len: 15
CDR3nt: TGCAGTGCCCAGTGGGGGGGTTTTGTCAATCAGCCCCAGCATTTT
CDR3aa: CSAQWGGFVNQPQHF

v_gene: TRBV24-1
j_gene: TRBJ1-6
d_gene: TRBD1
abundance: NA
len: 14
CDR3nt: TGTGCCACCAGTGATAACAGGGGGCGATCACCCCTCCACTTT
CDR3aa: CATSDNRGRSPLHF

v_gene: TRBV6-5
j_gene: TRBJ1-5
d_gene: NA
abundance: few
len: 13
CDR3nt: TGTGCCAGCAGTTACACGGGTAGCCAGCCCCAGCATTTT
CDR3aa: CASSYTGSQPQHF

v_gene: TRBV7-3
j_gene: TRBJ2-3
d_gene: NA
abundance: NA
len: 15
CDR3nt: TGTGCCAGCAGCTCTGGGGCTCTATCTACAGATACGCAGTATTTT
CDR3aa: CASSSGALSTDTQYF

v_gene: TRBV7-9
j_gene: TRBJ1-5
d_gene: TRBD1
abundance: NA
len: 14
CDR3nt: TGTGCCAGCAGCGAAGGACAGGGGAATCGGCCCCAGCATTTT
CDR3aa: CASSEGQGNRPQHF

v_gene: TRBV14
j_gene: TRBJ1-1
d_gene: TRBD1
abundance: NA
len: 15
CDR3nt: TGTGCCAGCAGCCAAGCCCTAATAGGACAGGGAGAAGCTTTCTTT
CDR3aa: CASSQALIGQGEAFF

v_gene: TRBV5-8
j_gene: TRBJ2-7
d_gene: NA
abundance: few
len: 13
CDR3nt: TGTGCCAGCAGCTTGGTCTCAGTAAGCGAGCAGTACTTC
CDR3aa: CASSLVSVSEQYF

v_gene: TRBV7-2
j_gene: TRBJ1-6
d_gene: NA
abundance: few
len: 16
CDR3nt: TGTGCCAGCAGCCACCCTGCGGGCTCCTATAATTCACCCCTCCACTTT
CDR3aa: CASSHPAGSYNSPLHF

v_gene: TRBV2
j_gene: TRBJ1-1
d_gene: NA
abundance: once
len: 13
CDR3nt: TGTGCCAGAAGTGAATCTGGGAGGATTGAAGATTTCTTT
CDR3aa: CARSESGRIEDFF

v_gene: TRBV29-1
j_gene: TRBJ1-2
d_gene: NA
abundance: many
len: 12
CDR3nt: TGCAGCGTTGTCCGGACGGACTATGGCTACACCTTC
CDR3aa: CSVVRTDYGYTF

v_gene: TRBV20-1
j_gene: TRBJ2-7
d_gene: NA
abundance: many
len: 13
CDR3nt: TGCAGTGCTCCGACGACTAGCTCCTACGAGCAGTACTTC
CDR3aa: CSAPTTSSYEQYF

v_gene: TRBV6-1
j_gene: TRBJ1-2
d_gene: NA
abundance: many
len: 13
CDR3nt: TGTGCCAGCAGTGAACACGGGACGGACGGCTACACCTTC
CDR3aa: CASSEHGTDGYTF

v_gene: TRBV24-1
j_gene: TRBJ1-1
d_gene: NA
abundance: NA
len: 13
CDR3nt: TGTGCCACCAGCAGGGCAGCGGGCACTGAAGCTTTCTTT
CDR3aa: CATSRAAGTEAFF

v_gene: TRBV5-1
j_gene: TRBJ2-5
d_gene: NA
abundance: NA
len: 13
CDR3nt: TGCGCCAGCGGCACTAGTCCCCAAGAGACCCAGTACTTC
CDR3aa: CASGTSPQETQYF

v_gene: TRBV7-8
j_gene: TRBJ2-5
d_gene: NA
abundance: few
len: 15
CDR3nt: TGTGCCAGCAGCTTATGGTTCACTGGCCAAGAGACCCAGTACTTC
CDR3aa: CASSLWFTGQETQYF

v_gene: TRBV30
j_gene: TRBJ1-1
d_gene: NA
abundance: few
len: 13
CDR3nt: TGTGCCTGGAGTCGGCAGTTGAACACTGAAGCTTTCTTT
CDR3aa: CAWSRQLNTEAFF

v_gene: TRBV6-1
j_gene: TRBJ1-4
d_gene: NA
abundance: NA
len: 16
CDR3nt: TGTGCCAGCAGTTACTCCCCGGCACACCCTAATGAAAAACTGTTTTTT
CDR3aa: CASSYSPAHPNEKLFF

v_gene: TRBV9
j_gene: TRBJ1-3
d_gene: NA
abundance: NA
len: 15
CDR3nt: TGTGCCAGCAGCGTAGAAAGGGCGGCTGAAAACACCATATATTTT
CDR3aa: CASSVERAAENTIYF

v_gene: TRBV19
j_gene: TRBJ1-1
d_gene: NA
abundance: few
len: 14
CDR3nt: TGTGCCAGTAGTGTTTATATATCGAACACTGAAGCTTTCTTT
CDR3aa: CASSVYISNTEAFF

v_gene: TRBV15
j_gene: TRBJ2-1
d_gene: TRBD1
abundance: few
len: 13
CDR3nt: TGTGCCACCAGCGGGACAGTCAACAATGAGCAGTTCTTC
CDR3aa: CATSGTVNNEQFF

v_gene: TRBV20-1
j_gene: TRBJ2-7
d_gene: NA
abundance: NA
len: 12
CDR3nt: TGCAGTGCTAGGAGCACAGGTGGCCAGCAGTACTTC
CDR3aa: CSARSTGGQQYF

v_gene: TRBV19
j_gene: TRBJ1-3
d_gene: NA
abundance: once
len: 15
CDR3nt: TGTGCCAGTAGTATTTGGGGAGGCTCTGGAAACACCATATATTTT
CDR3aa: CASSIWGGSGNTIYF

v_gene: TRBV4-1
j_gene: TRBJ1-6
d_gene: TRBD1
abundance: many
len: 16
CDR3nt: TGCGCCAGCAGCCAAGGACAGGGGGCTAATAATTCACCCCTCCACTTT
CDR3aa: CASSQGQGANNSPLHF

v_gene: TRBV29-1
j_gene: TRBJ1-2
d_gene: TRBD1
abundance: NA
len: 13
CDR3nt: TGCAGCGTCCAGGGACAGGGGGCGTATGGCTACACCTTC
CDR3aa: CSVQGQGAYGYTF

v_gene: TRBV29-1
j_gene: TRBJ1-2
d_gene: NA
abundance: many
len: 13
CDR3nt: TGCAGCGCTGGGGTGGATGAGGGATATGGCTACACCTTC
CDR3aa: CSAGVDEGYGYTF

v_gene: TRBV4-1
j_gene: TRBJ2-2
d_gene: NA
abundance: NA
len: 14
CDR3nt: TGTGCCAGCACCCCCCCCTCGAACACCGGGGAGCTGTTTTTT
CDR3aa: CASTPPSNTGELFF

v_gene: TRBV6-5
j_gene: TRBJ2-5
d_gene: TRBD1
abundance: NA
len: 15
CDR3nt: TGTGCCAGCAGTTGGACAGGGGGCTTCCAAGAGACCCAGTACTTC
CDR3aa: CASSWTGGFQETQYF

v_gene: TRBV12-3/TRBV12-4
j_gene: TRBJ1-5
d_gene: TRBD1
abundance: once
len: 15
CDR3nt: TGTGCCAGCAGTACCGGGACAGGACTCAATCAGCCCCAGCATTTT
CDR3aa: CASSTGTGLNQPQHF